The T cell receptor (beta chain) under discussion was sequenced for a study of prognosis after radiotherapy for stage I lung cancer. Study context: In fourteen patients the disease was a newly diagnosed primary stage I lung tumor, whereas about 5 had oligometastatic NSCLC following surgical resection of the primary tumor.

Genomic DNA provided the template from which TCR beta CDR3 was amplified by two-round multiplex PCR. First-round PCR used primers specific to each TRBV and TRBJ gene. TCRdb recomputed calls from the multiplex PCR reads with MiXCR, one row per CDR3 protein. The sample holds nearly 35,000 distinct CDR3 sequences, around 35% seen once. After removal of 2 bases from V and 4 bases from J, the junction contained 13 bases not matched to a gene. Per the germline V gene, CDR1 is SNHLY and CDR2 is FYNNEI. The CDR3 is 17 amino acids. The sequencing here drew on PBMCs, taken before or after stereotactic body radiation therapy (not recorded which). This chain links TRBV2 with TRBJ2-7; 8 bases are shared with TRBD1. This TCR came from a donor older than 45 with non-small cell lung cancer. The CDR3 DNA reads TGTGCCAGCAGTGAATTCCCCCCACAGGGGGTCTGGTACGAGCAGTACTTC. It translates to CASSEFPPQGVWYEQYF.